A single count supports the clone carrying this T cell receptor beta chain. The data originate from a study of blood T cell repertoires in COVID-19. Looking at the study overall: The United States, Italy and Spain provided the acute and convalescent COVID-19 samples. From T cells, B-cell-depleted T cells, or PBMCs came the material, which was cDNA or gDNA.

V lost 5 bases and J 0 bases, leaving 11 bases between the germline ends. The length of the CDR3 is 15 residues. Germline CDR1 and CDR2: MNHEY and SVGAGI. Original processing methods: Cell counts per sample came from amplifying reference gene primers. Sequencing used immunoSEQ multiplex PCR; TCRdb keeps in-frame clones, though not all of them. Clonal size and the V and J genes are those of that table, whereas D and trimming came from the DNA. The profile covers 110,000 to 150,000 clones, with 75% to 90% appearing a single time and just over 3% taken by the ten largest. The material sequenced was peripheral blood. The chain joins TRBV6-5 to TRBJ1-5; D ambiguous. This TCR was recovered from a woman between 55 and 75 years old with active COVID-19. CDR3 protein: CASSPVPGSNQPQHF. DNA for the CDR3: TGTGCCAGCAGTCCGGTTCCCGGTAGCAATCAGCCCCAGCATTTT.